The next 20 T cell receptor beta chains were all read from a single sample in a study of blood T cell dynamics during melanoma immunotherapy (dated by TCRdb to about 2020). The library was made by the immunoSEQ multiplex PCR assay. Not all clones reach the TCRdb copy of this immuneACCESS table, which keeps in-frame sequences only. Checked studies attribute under half of the gap to unresolved V genes and leave the rest unexplained. Within this sample are around 20,000 clones, with around nine tenths of them counted one time only. About 1% of the sample is held by the ten biggest clonotypes. Read against the paper, the sample's time point label means: pre-treatment baseline. The specimen was blood, collected from a patient treated with checkpoint blockade. Receptors originate from a human donor with melanoma.

The V call is TRBV6-5, the J call TRBJ2-5; possible D gene TRBD2, 6 bases. The CDR3 runs to 15 residues. CDR1 and CDR2 (germline): MNHEY, SVGAGI. The V gene lost 4 bases and the J gene lost 5 bases, with 17 bases spanning the gap. The CDR3 DNA is TGTGCCAGCAGTTCCTTTAGCGGCCCACAGGAGACCCAGTACTTC. Translation gives CASSSFSGPQETQYF.

The chain joins TRBV6-5 to TRBJ1-5; D ambiguous. The V and J ends lost 6 bases and 1 base respectively, with 7 bases between them. Germline-derived CDR1 and CDR2 are MNHEY and SVGAGI. The CDR3 length is 13 residues. CDR3 sequence reads: CASRHRSNQPQHF. The CDR3 DNA reads as TGTGCCAGCAGGCACAGAAGCAATCAGCCCCAGCATTTT.

The J gene is TRBJ2-1, the V gene TRBV9; D is tentatively TRBD1 or TRBD2 (5 bases each). V was shortened by 0 bases and J by 8 bases, with 15 bases between the two germline ends. The CDR3 consists of 15 residues. Germline CDR1 reads SGDLS; CDR2 reads YYNGEE. The CDR3 DNA reads TGTGCCAGCAGCGTAGCGGGGCACCTCTCCGATGAGCAGTTCTTC. Residues: CASSVAGHLSDEQFF.

For this clone: Compared with germline, one end of the junction differs, possibly owing to a read error. The gene calls are TRBV19 and TRBJ1-1; maybe TRBD1 (6 bases). The CDR3 is made up of 12 amino acids. CDR1 LNHDA and CDR2 SQIVND come from the germline V gene (reference sequence). The CDR3 sequence: CASTPQVGGPTF. The CDR3 coding sequence is TGTGCCAGTACGCCTCAAGTCGGGGGGCCGACGTTT.

The gene calls are TRBV18 and TRBJ1-5; a weak D match, TRBD1 (5 bases). In germline, CDR1 is KGHSH, CDR2 LQKENI. Trimming stripped 1 base from V and 1 base from J, with 8 bases between. This CDR3 region has 15 residues. CDR3 sequence reads: CASSPQGRSNQPQHF. The CDR3 coding sequence is TGTGCCAGCTCACCACAGGGGAGGAGCAATCAGCCCCAGCATTTT.

The chain couples TRBV6-5 to TRBJ1-6, with 8 bases aligning to TRBD1. This CDR3 spans 15 amino acids. The germline V gene encodes CDR1 MNHEY and CDR2 SVGAGI. Trimming took 2 bases from V and 9 from J; bases not matched to a gene: 6. The CDR3 spells CASSYEQGASSPLHF. DNA of the CDR3: TGTGCCAGCAGTTACGAGCAGGGGGCGAGTTCACCCCTCCACTTT.

This clone was seen a handful of times. The V call is TRBV7-8, the J call TRBJ1-6; 8 nucleotides align to TRBD1. The germline gives CDR1 SGHVS, CDR2 FQNEAQ. V was pared by 5 bases and J by 10 bases, with 13 bases of the junction left unmatched. The CDR3 has 16 residues. Written as DNA, the CDR3 is TGTGCCAGCAGCGCCCTAACAGGGGGACGAGGGTCACCCCTCCACTTT. Protein product: CASSALTGGRGSPLHF.

The V gene is TRBV19, the J gene TRBJ1-3; D gene uncertain. Trimming cost V 3 bases and J 4 bases, with 13 bases left between them. The length of the CDR3 is 15 residues. The germline V gene has CDR1 LNHDA and CDR2 SQIVND (reference sequence). The CDR3: CASSIGADIGNTIYF. The CDR3 DNA follows: TGTGCCAGTAGTATTGGTGCAGACATCGGAAACACCATATATTTT. Full variable domain (outside the CDR3, taken from reference TRBV19 and TRBJ1-3): DGGITQSPKYLFRKEGQNVTLSCEQNLNHDAMYWYRQDPGQGLRLIYYSQIVNDFQKGDIAEGYSVSREKKESFPLTVTSAQKNPTAFYLCASSIGADIGNTIYFGEGSWLTVV.

The rearrangement joins TRBV18 to TRBJ1-2; 7 bases line up with TRBD1. In germline, CDR1 is KGHSH, CDR2 LQKENI. Unmatched junction bases numbered 7, after V lost 5 bases and J lost 4 bases. The CDR3 spans 14 residues. CDR3 DNA sequence: TGTGCCAGCTCAACCTCTAGGGGGCTCTATGGCTACACCTTC. Translating gives CASSTSRGLYGYTF. The whole variable domain, remainder taken from reference TRBV18 and TRBJ1-2, is NAGVMQNPRHLVRRRGQEARLRCSPMKGHSHVYWYRQLPEEGLKFMVYLQKENIIDESGMPKERFSAEFPKEGPSILRIQQVVRGDSAAYFCASSTSRGLYGYTFGSGTRLTVV.

The chain uses TRBV10-1 and TRBJ2-7; 8 bases map to TRBD1. Germline CDR1 WNHNN, CDR2 SYGVQD (reference sequence). J was trimmed by 0 bases and V by 5 bases; bases with no gene match: 3. The CDR3 runs to 14 residues. The CDR3 loop reads CASSPDRDSYEQYF. The CDR3 coding sequence is TGCGCCAGCAGTCCGGACAGGGACTCCTACGAGCAGTACTTC.

The V gene is TRBV29-1, the J gene TRBJ1-1; 7 bases are a match to TRBD1. The CDR3 totals 14 residues. Germline V gives CDR1 SQVTM, CDR2 ANQGSEA. V lost 4 bases, J lost 0 bases, and 5 bases stayed unmatched. The CDR3 protein is CSVGGGTLNTEAFF. For the CDR3, the DNA is TGCAGCGTTGGAGGGGGCACCTTGAACACTGAAGCTTTCTTT.

CDR3 DNA: TGTGCCAGCAGCCAAGATAGGGGGGGCGTCCCAACCATCAATGAGCAGTTCTTC. This codes for CASSQDRGGVPTINEQFF. The rearrangement uses TRBV4-2 and TRBJ2-1, with a weak D call TRBD2 (7 bases). The germline V and J ends were trimmed by 0 bases and 6 bases, with 21 bases remaining between them. CDR3 length: 18 amino acids. Germline-derived CDR1 and CDR2 are LGHNA and YNFKEQ.

This rearrangement joins TRBV9 to TRBJ1-4; D is unclear. This CDR3 region has 17 residues. Germline CDR1 SGDLS, CDR2 YYNGEE. The germline V and J ends were trimmed by 0 bases and 2 bases, with 14 bases remaining between them. The CDR3 protein is CASSVGVGISTNEKLFF. CDR3 nucleotides: TGTGCCAGCAGCGTAGGGGTGGGAATTAGTACTAATGAAAAACTGTTTTTT.

The J gene is TRBJ1-1, the V gene TRBV9; TRBD1 matches at 8 bases. The CDR3 is made up of 14 amino acids. With 4 bases clipped from V and 1 base from J, the junction kept 3 bases outside the gene matches. Germline V lookup: CDR1 SGDLS, CDR2 YYNGEE. The DNA of the CDR3 is TGTGCCAGCAGCTACGGACAGGGGAACACTGAAGCTTTCTTT. Protein product: CASSYGQGNTEAFF. Full variable domain (outside the CDR3, taken from reference TRBV9 and TRBJ1-1): DSGVTQTPKHLITATGQRVTLRCSPRSGDLSVYWYQQSLDQGLQFLIQYYNGEERAKGNILERFSAQQFPDLHSELNLSSLELGDSALYFCASSYGQGNTEAFFGQGTRLTVV.

The rearrangement joins TRBV2 to TRBJ1-1; D is unresolved. Germline V gene data show CDR1 as SNHLY and CDR2 as FYNNEI. Trimming stripped 3 bases from V and 1 base from J, with 12 bases between. The CDR3 is 15 amino acids. The CDR3 nucleotides are TGTGCCAGCAGTGATAATGTGGGTGGGAACACTGAAGCTTTCTTT. The encoded protein is CASSDNVGGNTEAFF.

The chain combines TRBV4-2 with TRBJ2-5, with 10 nucleotides matching TRBD2. The DNA end is a closer match to TRBJ2-7, so the J assignment may be wrong. Germline values: CDR1 LGHNA, CDR2 YNFKEQ. This CDR3 comprises 16 residues. Here the CDR3 DNA reads TGTGCCAGCAGCCAAGAGGAGCGGGGGGGCCTATACGAGCAGTACTTC. Translated: CASSQEERGGLYEQYF.

The chain uses TRBV30 and TRBJ2-2, with TRBD2 identical over 8 bases. Germline V gene sequence: CDR1 GTSNPN, CDR2 SVGIG (reference sequence). The CDR3 has 17 amino acids. V shed 0 bases, J shed 6 bases, and the junction held 12 bases outside the gene matches. The DNA of the CDR3 is TGTGCCTGGAGTGTACTTGGGACTAGTGATCGAGCCGGGGAGCTGTTTTTT. Protein sequence: CAWSVLGTSDRAGELFF.

The chain carries TRBV7-3 and TRBJ1-1, with D uncertain. Germline CDR1 reads SGHTA; CDR2 reads FQGTGA. The CDR3 runs to 13 residues. V was shortened by 3 bases and J by 1 base, with 6 bases between the two germline ends. For the CDR3, the DNA is TGTGCCAGCAGCTTGTCCGGGAACACTGAAGCTTTCTTT. The encoded protein is CASSLSGNTEAFF.

This chain uses TRBV6-5 with TRBJ2-4; D may be TRBD1 or TRBD2 (5 bases each). The germline gives CDR1 MNHEY, CDR2 SVGAGI. The CDR3 has 14 residues. Trimming shortened V by 0 bases and J by 8 bases, and 11 bases separated the two germline ends. CDR3 nucleotides: TGTGCCAGCAGTTACTCTCCAGGGACCGACATTCAGTACTTC. Protein product: CASSYSPGTDIQYF.

J is TRBJ1-1 and V is TRBV2, with D tentatively TRBD1 (5 bases). Germline V gene data show CDR1 as SNHLY and CDR2 as FYNNEI. V lost 3 bases and J lost 7, with 18 bases in between. CDR3 length equals 15 residues. As DNA, the CDR3 is TGTGCCAGCAGTGATTTCCCCCGGGACGGCTATGAAGCTTTCTTT. This gives the protein CASSDFPRDGYEAFF. The full variable domain, in which reference TRBV2 and TRBJ1-1 provide the parts outside the CDR3, is EPEVTQTPSHQVTQMGQEVILRCVPISNHLYFYWYRQILGQKVEFLVSFYNNEISEKSEIFDDQFSVERPDGSNFTLKIRSTKLEDSAMYFCASSDFPRDGYEAFFGQGTRLTVV.